This note documents a single TCR beta chain sequence. What antigen it recognizes has not been identified. Per-base quality was not reported, and no clone a single base away is much larger than it. The data are from a study of T cell responses to AZD1222 COVID-19 vaccine (dated by TCRdb to the early 2020s). Concerning the study at large: AZD1222 recipients whose second dose came at about 4 weeks and those whose second dose came at about 12 weeks were combined into one group, since spike-specific TCR depth and breadth did not differ between the two schedules. TCR sequencing covered 230 or so trial participants: 200 to 210 given two doses of AZD1222 and approximately 25 given two doses of MenACWY control vaccine. Trial participants were enrolled by age into subgroups of 18-55, 56-69 and 70-plus years, and around 150, 28 and 57 TCR-sequenced participants, respectively, were included in these subgroups.

The time point label of this sample denotes: baseline before first vaccination. Samples from vaccinated people were obtained from the UK trials COV001 and COV002, which included a single-blind randomized controlled phase 2/3 trial of AZD1222 (ChAdOx1 nCoV-19) in healthy adults. For TCRbeta chain sequencing, PBMC samples from trial participants were taken at day 0 and at day 28 after the second dose. V and J are truncated by 2 bases and 9 bases respectively, leaving an intervening sequence of 11 bases. As encoded in the germline V gene, CDR1 is LGHNA while CDR2 is YSLEER. The CDR3 holds 14 amino acids from the cysteine to the phenylalanine. Solely the CDR3 DNA is kept, with 42 bases framed from the first base. Study-wide findings and limitations: Because no samples from the day 14 peak response were available, repertoires could be characterized only after the peak T cell response. Only six AZD1222 recipients were SARS-CoV-2 seropositive at baseline, limiting conclusions about previously exposed vaccinees. The 56-69-year group was small, and its depth increase did not reach significance, likely because of low power. The vaccine-associated CD4 TCRs covered the entire spike protein, and the dominant responses fell in regions 160-218 and 743-854. Most participants were white British and females outnumbered males, and the authors suggested that clonal diversity may have been underestimated. Spike-specific TCR breadth and depth rose significantly after two AZD1222 doses compared with day 0 and with MenACWY recipients. Epitopes outside the regions mutated in the B.1.351 and B.1.1.7 variants were reportedly recognized by nearly half of the unique spike-specific TCRs.

The CDR3 regions of human TCRbeta chains were analyzed by immunosequencing. Under the source paper's analysis protocol: Repertoire TCRs were matched against a reference library of SARS-CoV-2-specific TCRs generated with the MIRA antigen-specificity platform. Breadth was defined as the fraction of unique TCRs that were SARS-CoV-2-associated. Depth was defined as the fraction of total T cells that were SARS-CoV-2-associated. Using the MIRA data, each spike-specific TCR was assigned both to the spike region to which the TCR was reactive and to a CD4 or CD8 class. Log10-transformed breadth and depth values were compared by one-way ANOVA with Sidak's multiple comparisons tests. TCRdb mirrors the immuneACCESS table, restricted to in-frame sequences. Some clones are absent from its copies; in checked studies, under half trace to an unresolved V gene, and the reason for the others is unknown. V and J calls and clone size are those listed in that table; D and trimming were worked out from the DNA. A total of roughly 140,000 clones appear in this sample, around 89% of them only once. 2.2% of the sample is in the top ten clones.

The sequence was obtained from an adult in good health. The material was peripheral blood, obtained on day 0 of AZD1222 vaccination. The chain employs TRBV4-3 and TRBJ1-6; the D gene cannot be named for sure. The bases are TGCGCCAGCAGCCAATTCATTAACGGTTCACCCCTCCACTTT. It translates to CASSQFINGSPLHF.